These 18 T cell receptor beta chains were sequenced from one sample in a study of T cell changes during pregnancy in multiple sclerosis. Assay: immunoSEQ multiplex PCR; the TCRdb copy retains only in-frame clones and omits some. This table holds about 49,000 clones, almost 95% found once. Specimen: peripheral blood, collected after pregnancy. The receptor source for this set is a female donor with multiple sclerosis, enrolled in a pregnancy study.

The CDR3 nucleotides read TGTGCCAGCAGCTTATCGGCTGGGGGGAGGACCGGGGAGCTGTTTTTT. Its translation: CASSLSAGGRTGELFF. This chain joins TRBV7-6 and TRBJ2-2, with D possibly matching TRBD2 (6 bases). Germline V gives CDR1 SGHVS, CDR2 FNYEAQ. V gave up 2 bases and J gave up 5 bases, with 15 bases separating them. The CDR3 spans 16 residues.

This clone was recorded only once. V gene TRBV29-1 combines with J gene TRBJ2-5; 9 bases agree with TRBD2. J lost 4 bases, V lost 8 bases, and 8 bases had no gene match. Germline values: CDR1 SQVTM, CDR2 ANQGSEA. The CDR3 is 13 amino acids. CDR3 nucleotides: TGCAGCCAAAGAGGAGCGGGGGGAGAGACCCAGTACTTC. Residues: CSQRGAGGETQYF. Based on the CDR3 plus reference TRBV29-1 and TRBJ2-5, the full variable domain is SAVISQKPSRDICQRGTSLTIQCQVDSQVTMMFWYRQQPGQSLTLIATANQGSEATYESGFVIDKFPISRPNLTFSTLTVSNMSPEDSSIYLCSQRGAGGETQYFGPGTRLLVL.

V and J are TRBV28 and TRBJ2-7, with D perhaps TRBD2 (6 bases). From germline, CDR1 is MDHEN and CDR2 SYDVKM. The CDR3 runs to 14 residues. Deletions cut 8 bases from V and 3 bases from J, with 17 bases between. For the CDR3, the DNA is TGTGCCAGCCGCCAATGGGCGGGAATCTACGAGCAGTACTTC. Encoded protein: CASRQWAGIYEQYF. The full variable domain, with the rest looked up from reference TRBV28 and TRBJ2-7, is DVKVTQSSRYLVKRTGEKVFLECVQDMDHENMFWYRQDPGLGLRLIYFSYDVKMKEKGDIPEGYSVSREKKERFSLILESASTNQTSMYLCASRQWAGIYEQYFGPGTRLTVT.

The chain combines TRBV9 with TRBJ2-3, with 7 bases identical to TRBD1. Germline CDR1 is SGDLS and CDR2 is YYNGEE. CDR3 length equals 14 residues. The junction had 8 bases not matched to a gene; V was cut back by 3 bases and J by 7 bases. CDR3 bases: TGTGCCAGCAGCGAGACAGGGCGGGTGAATACGCAGTATTTT. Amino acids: CASSETGRVNTQYF. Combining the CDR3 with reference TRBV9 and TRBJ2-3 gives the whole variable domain DSGVTQTPKHLITATGQRVTLRCSPRSGDLSVYWYQQSLDQGLQFLIQYYNGEERAKGNILERFSAQQFPDLHSELNLSSLELGDSALYFCASSETGRVNTQYFGPGTRLTVL.

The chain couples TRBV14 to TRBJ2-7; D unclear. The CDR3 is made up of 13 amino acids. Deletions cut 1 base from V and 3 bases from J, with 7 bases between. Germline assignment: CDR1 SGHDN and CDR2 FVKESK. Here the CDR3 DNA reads TGTGCCAGCAGCCAAGGGGCTTACTACGAGCAGTACTTC. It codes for CASSQGAYYEQYF.

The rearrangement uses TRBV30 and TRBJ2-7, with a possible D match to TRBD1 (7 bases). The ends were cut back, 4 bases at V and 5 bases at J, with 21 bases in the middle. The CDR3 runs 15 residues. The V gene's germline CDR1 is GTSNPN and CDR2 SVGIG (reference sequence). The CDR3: CAWKQGRLVVHEQYF. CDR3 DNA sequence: TGTGCCTGGAAACAGGGGCGACTAGTCGTCCACGAGCAGTACTTC.

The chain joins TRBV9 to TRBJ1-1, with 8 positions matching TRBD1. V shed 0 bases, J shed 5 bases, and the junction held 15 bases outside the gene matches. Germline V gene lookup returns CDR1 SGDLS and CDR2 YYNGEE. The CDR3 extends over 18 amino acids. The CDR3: CASSVEGPGTGLRTEAFF. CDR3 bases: TGTGCCAGCAGCGTAGAAGGTCCCGGGACAGGTCTGAGGACTGAAGCTTTCTTT.

The CDR3 sequence: CASSPKGVRETQYF. The CDR3 DNA reads as TGTGCCAGCAGCCCCAAAGGGGTTAGAGAGACCCAGTACTTC. The rearrangement joins TRBV11-2 to TRBJ2-5; D possibly corresponds to TRBD1 (5 bases). The ends were cut back, 5 bases at V and 4 bases at J, with 14 bases in the middle. The germline gives CDR1 SGHAT, CDR2 FQNNGV. The CDR3 has 14 amino acids.

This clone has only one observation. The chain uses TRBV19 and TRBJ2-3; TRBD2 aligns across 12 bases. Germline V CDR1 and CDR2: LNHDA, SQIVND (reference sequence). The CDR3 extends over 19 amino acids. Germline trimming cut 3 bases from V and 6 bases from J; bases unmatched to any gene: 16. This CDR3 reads CASSIEASGGASAPDTQYF. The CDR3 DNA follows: TGTGCCAGTAGTATTGAGGCTAGCGGGGGGGCCTCGGCCCCGGATACGCAGTATTTT.

This chain's CDR3 is CASSVGQGSNQPQHF. The CDR3 bases are TGTGCCAGCAGCGTAGGGCAGGGGAGCAATCAGCCCCAGCATTTT. V and J are TRBV14 and TRBJ1-5; maybe TRBD1 (6 bases). This CDR3 has 15 amino acids. Germline CDR1 SGHDN, CDR2 FVKESK. Trimming took 5 bases from V and 1 from J, leaving 12 bases between them.

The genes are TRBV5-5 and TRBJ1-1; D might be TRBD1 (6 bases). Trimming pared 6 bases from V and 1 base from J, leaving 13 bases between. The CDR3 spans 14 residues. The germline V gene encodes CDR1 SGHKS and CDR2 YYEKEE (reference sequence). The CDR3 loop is CASTGGAGNTEAFF. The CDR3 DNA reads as TGTGCCAGCACGGGGGGGGCTGGGAACACTGAAGCTTTCTTT.

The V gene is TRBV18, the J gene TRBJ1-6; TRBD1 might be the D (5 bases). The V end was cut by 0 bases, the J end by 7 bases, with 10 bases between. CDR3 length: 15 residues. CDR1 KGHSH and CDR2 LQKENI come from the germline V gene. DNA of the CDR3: TGTGCCAGCTCACCACCGGGGCCAAGAAATTCACCCCTCCACTTT. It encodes CASSPPGPRNSPLHF.

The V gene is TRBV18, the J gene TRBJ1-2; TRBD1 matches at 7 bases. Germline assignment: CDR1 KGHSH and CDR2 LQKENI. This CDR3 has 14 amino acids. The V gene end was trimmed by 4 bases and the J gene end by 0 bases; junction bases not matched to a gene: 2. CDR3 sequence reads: CASSQGQTNYGYTF. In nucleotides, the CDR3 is TGTGCCAGCTCACAGGGACAGACTAACTATGGCTACACCTTC. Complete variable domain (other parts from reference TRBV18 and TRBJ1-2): NAGVMQNPRHLVRRRGQEARLRCSPMKGHSHVYWYRQLPEEGLKFMVYLQKENIIDESGMPKERFSAEFPKEGPSILRIQQVVRGDSAAYFCASSQGQTNYGYTFGSGTRLTVV.

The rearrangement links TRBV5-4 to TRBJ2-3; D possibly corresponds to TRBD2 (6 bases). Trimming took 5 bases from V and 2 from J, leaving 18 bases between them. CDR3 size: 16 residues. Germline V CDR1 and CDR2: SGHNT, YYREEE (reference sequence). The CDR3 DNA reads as TGTGCCAGCAGTATGGCCGGGACTTTCCTCACAGATACGCAGTATTTT. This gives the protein CASSMAGTFLTDTQYF.

The CDR3 DNA sequence: TGTGCCAGCAGCGTAGGAGAGGGACAGGGTAGGAAGGCTGGAAACACCATATATTTT. This translates into CASSVGEGQGRKAGNTIYF. This chain uses TRBV9 with TRBJ1-3, with 9 bases aligning to TRBD1. Per the germline V gene, CDR1 is SGDLS and CDR2 is YYNGEE. The CDR3 is made up of 19 amino acids. V shed 0 bases and J 2 bases; nucleotides not matched to a gene: 12.

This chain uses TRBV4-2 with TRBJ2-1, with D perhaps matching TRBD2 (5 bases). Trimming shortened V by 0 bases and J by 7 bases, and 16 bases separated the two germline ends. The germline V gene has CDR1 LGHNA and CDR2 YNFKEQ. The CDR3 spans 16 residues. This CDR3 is CASSQDTAVGGNEQFF. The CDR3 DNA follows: TGTGCCAGCAGCCAAGATACGGCAGTTGGAGGTAATGAGCAGTTCTTC.

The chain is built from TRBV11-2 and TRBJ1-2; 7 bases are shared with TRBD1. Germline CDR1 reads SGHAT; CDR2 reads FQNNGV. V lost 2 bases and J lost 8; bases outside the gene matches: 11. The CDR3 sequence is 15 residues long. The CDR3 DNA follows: TGTGCCAGCAGCTTACCCCTGACAGGGACGGGAGGCTACACCTTC. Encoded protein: CASSLPLTGTGGYTF. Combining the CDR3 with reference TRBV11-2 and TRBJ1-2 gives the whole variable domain EAGVAQSPRYKIIEKRQSVAFWCNPISGHATLYWYQQILGQGPKLLIQFQNNGVVDDSQLPKDRFSAERLKGVDSTLKIQPAKLEDSAVYLCASSLPLTGTGGYTFGSGTRLTVV.

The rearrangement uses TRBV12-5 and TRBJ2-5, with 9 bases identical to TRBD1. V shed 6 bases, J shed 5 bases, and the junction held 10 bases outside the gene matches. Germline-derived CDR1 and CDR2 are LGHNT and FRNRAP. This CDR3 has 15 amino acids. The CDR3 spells CASGPGTGNRETQYF. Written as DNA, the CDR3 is TGTGCTAGTGGACCCGGGACAGGGAATCGGGAGACCCAGTACTTC.